This T cell receptor beta chain derives from a study of regulatory T cells in long-lasting Graves disease. Time point described: newly diagnosed GD, antithyroid drugs for less than 3 months. Construction of the TCR library relied on RNA isolated from PBMCs. Tubes containing EDTA received approximately 9.8 milliliters of drawn peripheral blood. This clonotype was recorded at least ten times. Building the TCR beta libraries relied on iRepertoire HTBI primers, and CDR3 regions underwent Arm-PCR. The authors' processing: Taken together, the samples had around 60 TRBV and more than 12 TRBJ segments identified. TCRdb re-called the multiplex PCR reads through MiXCR, storing one row per CDR3 protein. The V and J calls, along with clone size, are taken from TCRdb and not from the paper's own processing. The sample carries hundreds of thousands of distinct CDR3 sequences, around 15% recorded once. The ends were cut back, 4 bases at V and 7 bases at J, with 17 bases in the middle. Germline CDR1 and CDR2: SGHRS and YFSETQ. The CDR3 is 14 residues long.

A further study also used this sample, focusing on T cells in Graves' hyperthyroidism and ophthalmopathy. Per that paper: HTBI primers were the set used in a first-round RT-PCR of the TCR CDR3.

This sequence originates from a woman aged 35-65 years with Graves disease. The J gene is TRBJ1-1, the V gene TRBV5-1, with D unclear. Here the sequenced sample was peripheral blood mononuclear cells (PBMCs), taken at new diagnosis, from a patient treated with antithyroid drugs. CDR3 residues: CASSLREGWGEAFF. The CDR3 nucleotides are TGCGCCAGCAGCCTCCGGGAAGGCTGGGGTGAAGCTTTCTTT.